The clone carrying this T cell receptor beta chain came up many times. Its antigen is unknown. This sample is drawn from a study of blood T cells in healthy people across ages. Study results and caveats: It was held that the diversity estimates obtained from one million T cells were underestimates. It was not possible, with unsorted PBMCs, to conclusively compare naive and antigen-experienced cells. Per-million-T-cell TCR beta diversity fell roughly linearly with age.

Using a J-beta primer mix together with a sample-barcoded 5' primer, a second PCR was run for roughly 6 to 12 cycles. TCRdb redid the calling of the 5' RACE reads with MiXCR, one entry per CDR3 protein. The sample records 1.5 million to 2 million distinct CDR3 sequences, 28% being singletons. The trim removed 6 bases at V and 0 bases at J, leaving 5 bases unmatched. The germline V gene has CDR1 SGHAT and CDR2 FQNNGV. The CDR3 is 15 residues long. The draw of peripheral blood yielded approximately 11 milliliters from each donor. The genes are TRBV11-2 and TRBJ2-7; 10 bases agree with TRBD2. The source material was blood. The origin of this receptor is a woman aged 25 to 39 in good health. The CDR3 nucleotides are TGTGCCAGCAGTCCTAGCGGGGGAGGCTCCTACGAGCAGTACTTC. Encoded protein: CASSPSGGGSYEQYF.